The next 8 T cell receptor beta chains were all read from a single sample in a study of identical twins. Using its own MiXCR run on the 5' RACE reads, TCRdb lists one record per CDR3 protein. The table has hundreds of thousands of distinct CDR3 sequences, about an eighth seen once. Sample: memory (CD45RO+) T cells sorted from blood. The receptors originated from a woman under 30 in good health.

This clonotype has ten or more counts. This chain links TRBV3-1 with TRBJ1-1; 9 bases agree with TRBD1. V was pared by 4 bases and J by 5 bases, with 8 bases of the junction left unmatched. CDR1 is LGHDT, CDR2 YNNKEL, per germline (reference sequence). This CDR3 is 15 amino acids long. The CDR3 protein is CASSPMDRGATEAFF. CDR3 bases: TGTGCCAGCAGCCCCATGGACAGGGGTGCAACTGAAGCTTTCTTT.

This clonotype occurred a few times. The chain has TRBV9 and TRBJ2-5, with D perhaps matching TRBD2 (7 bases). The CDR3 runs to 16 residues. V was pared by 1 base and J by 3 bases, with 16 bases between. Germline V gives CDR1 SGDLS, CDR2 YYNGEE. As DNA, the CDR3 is TGTGCCAGCAGCGTAAGGTGGGGGGGCCACGAAGAGACCCAGTACTTC. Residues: CASSVRWGGHEETQYF. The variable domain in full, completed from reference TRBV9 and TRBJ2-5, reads DSGVTQTPKHLITATGQRVTLRCSPRSGDLSVYWYQQSLDQGLQFLIQYYNGEERAKGNILERFSAQQFPDLHSELNLSSLELGDSALYFCASSVRWGGHEETQYFGPGTRLLVL.

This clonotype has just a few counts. The CDR3 protein is CSAGQGVFYEQYF. CDR3 DNA sequence: TGCAGTGCTGGACAGGGTGTATTCTACGAGCAGTACTTC. The chain uses TRBV20-1 and TRBJ2-7, with 8 bases matching TRBD1. This CDR3 has 13 amino acids. Germline V gene data show CDR1 as DFQATT and CDR2 as SNEGSKA (reference sequence). With V trimmed by 5 bases and J by 3 bases, 6 bases remained unmatched.

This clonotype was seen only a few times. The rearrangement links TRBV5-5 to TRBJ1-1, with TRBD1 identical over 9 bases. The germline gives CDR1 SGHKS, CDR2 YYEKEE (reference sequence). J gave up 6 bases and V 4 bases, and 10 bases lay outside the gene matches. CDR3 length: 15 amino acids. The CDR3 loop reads CASSPYGGQGAEAFF. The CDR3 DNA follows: TGTGCCAGCAGCCCCTACGGGGGACAGGGAGCTGAAGCTTTCTTT.

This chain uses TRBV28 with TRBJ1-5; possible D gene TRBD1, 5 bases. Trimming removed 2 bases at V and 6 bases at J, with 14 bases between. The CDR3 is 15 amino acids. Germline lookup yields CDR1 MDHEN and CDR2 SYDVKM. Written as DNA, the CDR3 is TGTGCCAGCAGTTTACCCGGGGCAGGTTTTCAGCCCCAGCATTTT. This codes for CASSLPGAGFQPQHF.

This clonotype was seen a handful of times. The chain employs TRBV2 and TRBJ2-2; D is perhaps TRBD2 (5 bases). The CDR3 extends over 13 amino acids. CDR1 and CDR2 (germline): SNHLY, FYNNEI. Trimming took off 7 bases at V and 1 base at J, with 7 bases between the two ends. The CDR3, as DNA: TGTGCCAGCATAAGCGGGAACACCGGGGAGCTGTTTTTT. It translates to CASISGNTGELFF.

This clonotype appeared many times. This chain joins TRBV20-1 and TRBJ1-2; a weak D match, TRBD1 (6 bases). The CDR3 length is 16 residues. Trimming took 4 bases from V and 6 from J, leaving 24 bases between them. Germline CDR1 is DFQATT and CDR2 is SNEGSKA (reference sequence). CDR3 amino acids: CSANPGAQGRGHGYTF. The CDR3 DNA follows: TGCAGTGCTAACCCGGGGGCACAGGGAAGAGGCCATGGCTACACCTTC.

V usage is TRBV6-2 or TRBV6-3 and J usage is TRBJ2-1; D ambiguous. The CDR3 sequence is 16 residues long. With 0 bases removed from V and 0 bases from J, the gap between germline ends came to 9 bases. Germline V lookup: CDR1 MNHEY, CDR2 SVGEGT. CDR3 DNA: TGTGCCAGCAGTTACTCGGTGGCAAGCTCCTACAATGAGCAGTTCTTC. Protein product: CASSYSVASSYNEQFF.